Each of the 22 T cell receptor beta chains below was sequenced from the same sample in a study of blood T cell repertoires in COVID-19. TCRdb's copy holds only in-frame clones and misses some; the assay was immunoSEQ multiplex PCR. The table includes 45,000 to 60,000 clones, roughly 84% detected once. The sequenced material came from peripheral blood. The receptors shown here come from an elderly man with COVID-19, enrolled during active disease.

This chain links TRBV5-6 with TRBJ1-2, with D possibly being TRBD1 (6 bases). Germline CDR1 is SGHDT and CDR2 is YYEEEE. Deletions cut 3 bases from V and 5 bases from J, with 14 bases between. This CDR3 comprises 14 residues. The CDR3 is CASSSWTEAYGYTF. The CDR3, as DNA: TGTGCCAGCAGCTCTTGGACAGAGGCGTATGGCTACACCTTC.

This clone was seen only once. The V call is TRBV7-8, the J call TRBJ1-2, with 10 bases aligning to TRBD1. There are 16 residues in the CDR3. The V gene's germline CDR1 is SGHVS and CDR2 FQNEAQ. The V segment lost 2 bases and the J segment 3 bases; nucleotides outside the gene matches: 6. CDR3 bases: TGTGCCAGCAGCTTACGCGCGACAGGGGGCGACTATGGCTACACCTTC. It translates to CASSLRATGGDYGYTF.

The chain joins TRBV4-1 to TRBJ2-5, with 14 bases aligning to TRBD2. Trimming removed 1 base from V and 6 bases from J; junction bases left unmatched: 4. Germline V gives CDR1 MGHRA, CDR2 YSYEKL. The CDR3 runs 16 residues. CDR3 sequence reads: CASSQGTSGRPQTQYF. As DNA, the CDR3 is TGCGCCAGCAGCCAAGGGACTAGCGGGAGGCCCCAGACCCAGTACTTC.

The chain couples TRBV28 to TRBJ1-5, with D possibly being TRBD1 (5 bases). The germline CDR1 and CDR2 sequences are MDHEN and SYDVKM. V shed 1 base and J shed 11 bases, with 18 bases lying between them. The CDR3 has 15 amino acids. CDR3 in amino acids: CASSLLARARGTQHF. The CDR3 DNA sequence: TGTGCCAGCAGTTTATTAGCCCGGGCCCGGGGGACCCAGCATTTT.

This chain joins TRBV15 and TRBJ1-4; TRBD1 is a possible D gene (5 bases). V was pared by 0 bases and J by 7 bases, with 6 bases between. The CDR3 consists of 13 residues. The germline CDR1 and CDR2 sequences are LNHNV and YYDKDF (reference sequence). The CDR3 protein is CATSRDRAEKLFF. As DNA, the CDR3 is TGTGCCACCAGCAGAGACAGGGCTGAAAAACTGTTTTTT. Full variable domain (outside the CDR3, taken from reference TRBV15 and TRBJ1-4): DAMVIQNPRYQVTQFGKPVTLSCSQTLNHNVMYWYQQKSSQAPKLLFHYYDKDFNNEADTPDNFQSRRPNTSFCFLDIRSPGLGDTAMYLCATSRDRAEKLFFGSGTQLSVL.

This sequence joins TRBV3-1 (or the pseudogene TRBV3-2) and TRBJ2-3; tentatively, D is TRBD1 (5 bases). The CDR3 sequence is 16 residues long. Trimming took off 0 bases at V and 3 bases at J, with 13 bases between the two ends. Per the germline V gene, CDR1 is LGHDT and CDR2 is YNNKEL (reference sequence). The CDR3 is CASSQEWGQGTDTQYF. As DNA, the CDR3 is TGTGCCAGCAGCCAAGAGTGGGGTCAGGGTACAGATACGCAGTATTTT.

The DNA of the CDR3 is TGTGCCAGCAGGGCGACAGGGGGCTTAAGCAATCAGCCCCAGCATTTT. Amino acids: CASRATGGLSNQPQHF. The genes are TRBV5-5 and TRBJ1-5, with 10 nucleotides matching TRBD1. The CDR3 is 16 residues long. The ends lost 5 bases at V and 1 base at J; junction bases unmatched: 6. CDR1 and CDR2 from the germline V gene are SGHKS and YYEKEE (reference sequence).

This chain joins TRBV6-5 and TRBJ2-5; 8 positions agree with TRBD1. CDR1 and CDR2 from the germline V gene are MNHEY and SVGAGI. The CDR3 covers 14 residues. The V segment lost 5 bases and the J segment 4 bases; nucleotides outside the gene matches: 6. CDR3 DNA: TGTGCCAGCAGTCGACAGGGGTTTGGAGAGACCCAGTACTTC. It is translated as CASSRQGFGETQYF.

As DNA, the CDR3 is TGCGCCAGCAGCTTGTTCCCGGGGGGGGCCTTGAACAATGAGCAGTTCTTC. It yields the protein CASSLFPGGALNNEQFF. The chain combines TRBV5-1 with TRBJ2-1; 8 nucleotides line up with TRBD2. After removal of 1 base from V and 5 bases from J, the junction contained 11 bases not matched to a gene. The CDR3 is made up of 17 amino acids. CDR1 and CDR2 (germline): SGHRS, YFSETQ.

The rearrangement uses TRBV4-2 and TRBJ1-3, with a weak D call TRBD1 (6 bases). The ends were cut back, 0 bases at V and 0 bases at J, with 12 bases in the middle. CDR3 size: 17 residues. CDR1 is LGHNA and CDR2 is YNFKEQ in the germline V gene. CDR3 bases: TGTGCCAGCAGCCAAGAACGACAGGTTCACTCTGGAAACACCATATATTTT. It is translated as CASSQERQVHSGNTIYF.

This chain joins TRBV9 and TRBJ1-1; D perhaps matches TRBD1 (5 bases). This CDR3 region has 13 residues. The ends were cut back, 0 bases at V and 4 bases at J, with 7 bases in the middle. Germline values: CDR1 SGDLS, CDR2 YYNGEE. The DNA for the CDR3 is TGTGCCAGCAGCGTAGGCGGGACCACTGAAGCTTTCTTT. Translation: CASSVGGTTEAFF.

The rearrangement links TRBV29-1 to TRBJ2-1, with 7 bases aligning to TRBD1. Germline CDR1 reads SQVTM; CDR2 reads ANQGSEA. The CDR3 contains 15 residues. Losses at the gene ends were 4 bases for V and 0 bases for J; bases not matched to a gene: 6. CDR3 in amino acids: CSVGQGSGSYNEQFF. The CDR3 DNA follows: TGCAGCGTTGGACAGGGTTCGGGCTCCTACAATGAGCAGTTCTTC.

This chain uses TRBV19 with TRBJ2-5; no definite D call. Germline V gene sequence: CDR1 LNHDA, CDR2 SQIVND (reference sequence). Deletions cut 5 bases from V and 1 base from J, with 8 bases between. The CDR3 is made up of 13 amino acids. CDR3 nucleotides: TGTGCCAGTAGTTTCTTGTCCCAAGAGACCCAGTACTTC. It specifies CASSFLSQETQYF.

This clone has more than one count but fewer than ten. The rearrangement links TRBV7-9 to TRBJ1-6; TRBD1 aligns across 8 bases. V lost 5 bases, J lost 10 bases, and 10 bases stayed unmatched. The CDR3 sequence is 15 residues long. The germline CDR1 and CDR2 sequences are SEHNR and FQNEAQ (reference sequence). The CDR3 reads CASSLRQGSSSPLHF. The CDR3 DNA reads TGTGCCAGCAGCCTAAGACAGGGGTCAAGCTCACCCCTCCACTTT.

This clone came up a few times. The CDR3 DNA is TGCGCCAGCACCGAACCCCCACAGGGCGACAATGAGCAGTTCTTC. Translation: CASTEPPQGDNEQFF. The chain carries TRBV10-1 and TRBJ2-1; a weak D match, TRBD1 (6 bases). The CDR3 has 15 residues. Germline V gene sequence: CDR1 WNHNN, CDR2 SYGVQD (reference sequence). V was clipped by 7 bases and J by 5 bases, with 18 bases between them.

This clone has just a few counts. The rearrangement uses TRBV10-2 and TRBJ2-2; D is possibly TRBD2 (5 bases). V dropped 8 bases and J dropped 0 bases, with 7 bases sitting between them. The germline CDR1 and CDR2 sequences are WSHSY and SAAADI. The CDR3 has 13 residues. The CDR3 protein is CASGSPNTGELFF. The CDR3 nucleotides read TGCGCCAGCGGGAGCCCGAACACCGGGGAGCTGTTTTTT.

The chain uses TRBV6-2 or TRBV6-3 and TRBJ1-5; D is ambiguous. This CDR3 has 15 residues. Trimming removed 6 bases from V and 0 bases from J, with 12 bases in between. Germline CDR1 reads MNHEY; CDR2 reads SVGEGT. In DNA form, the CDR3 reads TGTGCCAGCAGCCCCGACATATATAGCAATCAGCCCCAGCATTTT. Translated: CASSPDIYSNQPQHF.

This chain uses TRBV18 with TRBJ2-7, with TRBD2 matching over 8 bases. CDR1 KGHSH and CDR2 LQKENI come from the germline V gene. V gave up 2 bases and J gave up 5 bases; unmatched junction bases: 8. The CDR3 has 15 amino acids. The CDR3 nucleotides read TGTGCCAGCTCACCAACGGCGGGAGGCCCTAACGAGCAGTACGTC. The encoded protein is CASSPTAGGPNEQYV.

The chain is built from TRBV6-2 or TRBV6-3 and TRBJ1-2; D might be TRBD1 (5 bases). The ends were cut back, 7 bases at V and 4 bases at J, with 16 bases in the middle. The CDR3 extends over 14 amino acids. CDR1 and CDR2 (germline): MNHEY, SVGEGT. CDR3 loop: CASTPLTEFYGYTF. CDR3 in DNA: TGTGCCAGCACCCCTTTGACAGAATTCTATGGCTACACCTTC.

CDR3 bases: TGTGCCAGCAGCTTGGGGACTAGCGGGAGTTATGAGCAGTTCTTC. Translated: CASSLGTSGSYEQFF. This chain joins TRBV11-3 and TRBJ2-1; TRBD2 aligns across 14 bases. V was pared by 3 bases and J by 8 bases, with 3 bases of the junction left unmatched. The CDR3 sequence is 15 residues long. Per the germline V gene, CDR1 is SGHNT and CDR2 is YENEEA.

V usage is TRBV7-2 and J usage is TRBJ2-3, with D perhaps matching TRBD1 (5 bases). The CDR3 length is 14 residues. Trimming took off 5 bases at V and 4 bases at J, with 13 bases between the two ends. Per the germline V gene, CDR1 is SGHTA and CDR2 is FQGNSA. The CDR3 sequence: CASSPGPSPDTQYF. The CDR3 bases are TGTGCCAGCAGCCCAGGGCCCTCCCCAGATACGCAGTATTTT.

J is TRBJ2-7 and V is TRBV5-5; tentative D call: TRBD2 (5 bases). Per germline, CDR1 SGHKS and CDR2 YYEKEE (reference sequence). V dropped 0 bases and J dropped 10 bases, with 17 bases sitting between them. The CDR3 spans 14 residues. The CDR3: CASSLGLLRGGQYF. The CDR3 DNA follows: TGTGCCAGCAGCTTGGGTCTACTTCGGGGTGGCCAGTACTTC.